This T cell receptor (beta chain) stems from a study of cytomegalovirus exposure and HLA in healthy donors. Study observations and caveats: When a later analysis compared HLA-associated TCR beta chains with equally common others, the HLA-associated chains turned out to be more clonally expanded and to have lower generation probabilities. Within an earlier analysis, most TCR beta V segments proved productive either about 87% or about 30% of the time. Presence/absence analyses supposed approximately even sequencing depth among donors.

Details on this clone: Its matching antigen is unknown.

With 60 Vbeta and 13 Jbeta primers, the PCR was carried out. As originally analysed: About 11 million of around 85 million unique TCR beta chains were shared, per a later count. Clones were sequenced by immunoSEQ multiplex PCR, and TCRdb holds only the in-frame ones, with some missing. That table furnishes V, J and clone size, whereas the DNA furnished D and trimming. The sample has about 84,000 clones, over 75% seen once. The receptor's source is a male donor in good health and CMV-seropositive. The sample was PBMCs.

CDR3 residues: CASSIKDSLPQHF. The CDR3 region has the DNA TGTGCCAGTAGTATTAAGGACAGTCTGCCCCAGCATTTT. This sequence joins TRBV19 and TRBJ1-5, with D maybe TRBD1 (6 bases). The CDR3 has 13 amino acids. The germline V gene has CDR1 LNHDA and CDR2 SQIVND (reference sequence). V was pared by 3 bases and J by 9 bases, with 12 bases between. Filled out from reference TRBV19 and TRBJ1-5, the complete variable domain reads DGGITQSPKYLFRKEGQNVTLSCEQNLNHDAMYWYRQDPGQGLRLIYYSQIVNDFQKGDIAEGYSVSREKKESFPLTVTSAQKNPTAFYLCASSIKDSLPQHFGDGTRLSIL.